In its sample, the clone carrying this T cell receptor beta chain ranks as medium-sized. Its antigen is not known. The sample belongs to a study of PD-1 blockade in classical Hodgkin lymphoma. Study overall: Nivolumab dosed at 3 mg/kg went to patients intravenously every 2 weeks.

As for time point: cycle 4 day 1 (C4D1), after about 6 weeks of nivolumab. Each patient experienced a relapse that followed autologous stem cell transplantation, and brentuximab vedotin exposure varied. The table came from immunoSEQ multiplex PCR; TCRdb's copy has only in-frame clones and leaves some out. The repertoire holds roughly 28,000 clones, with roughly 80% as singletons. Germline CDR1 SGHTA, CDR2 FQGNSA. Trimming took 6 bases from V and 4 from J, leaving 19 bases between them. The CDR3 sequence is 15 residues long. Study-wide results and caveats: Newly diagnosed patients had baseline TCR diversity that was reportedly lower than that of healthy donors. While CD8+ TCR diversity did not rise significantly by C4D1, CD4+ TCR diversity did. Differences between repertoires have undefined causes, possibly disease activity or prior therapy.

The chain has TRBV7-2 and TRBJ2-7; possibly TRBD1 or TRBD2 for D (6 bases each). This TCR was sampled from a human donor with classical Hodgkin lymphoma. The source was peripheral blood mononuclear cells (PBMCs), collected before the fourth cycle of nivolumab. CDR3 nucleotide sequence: TGTGCCAGCAGTTCCGGGGGCGCGATGGGATACGAGCAGTACTTC. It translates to CASSSGGAMGYEQYF.